A selection of T cell receptor beta chains follows, all from one sample in a study of cytomegalovirus exposure and HLA in healthy donors. Libraries were prepared by immunoSEQ multiplex PCR; TCRdb keeps only in-frame clonotypes and omits some of them. In the table there are 120,000 to 150,000 clones, about 80% of which are singletons. Material for sequencing was PBMCs. The receptors were sampled from a woman in her forties in good health and CMV-seropositive. Both conserved end residues are part of each CDR3. D genes are given only for firm matches. Clone size is stated in some rows and not others, as once, few, many or a class when expanded.

D gene	V gene	J gene	clone size	CDR3 DNA	CDR3 protein
-	TRBV9	TRBJ2-2	-	TGTGCCAGCAGCCCCCGGGGCAGGGGAAACACCGGGGAGCTGTTTTTT	CASSPRGRGNTGELFF
-	TRBV6-5	TRBJ2-3	-	TGTGCCAGCAGTTACCAGGGATTTGGCACAGATACGCAGTATTTT	CASSYQGFGTDTQYF
-	TRBV30	TRBJ2-7	-	TGTGCCTGGAGCCGACAGGCTTCCTACGAGCAGTACTTC	CAWSRQASYEQYF
TRBD1	TRBV7-2	TRBJ1-5	-	TGTGCCAGCAGCCCCAGGCGGGACAGCAGCAATCAGCCCCAGCATTTT	CASSPRRDSSNQPQHF
TRBD2	TRBV25-1	TRBJ2-4	-	TGTGCCAGCAGTGAAGTTGAACTAGCGGGAGCCAAAAACATTCAGTACTTC	CASSEVELAGAKNIQYF
-	TRBV27	TRBJ1-5	-	TGTGCCAGCAGTCGACAGGCCGGGGATCAGCCCCAGCATTTT	CASSRQAGDQPQHF
-	TRBV5-4	TRBJ2-3	-	TGTGCCAGCAGCTTGGGTCTAGTCTCAGATACGCAGTATTTT	CASSLGLVSDTQYF
TRBD2	TRBV9	TRBJ2-3	-	TGTGCCAGCAGCGTAGGACTAGCGGGGGAGGTGTGGACAGATACGCAGTATTTT	CASSVGLAGEVWTDTQYF
TRBD2	TRBV5-1	TRBJ2-2	-	TGCGCCAGCAGCGCGGGACTAGCGGCAACCGGGGAGCTGTTTTTT	CASSAGLAATGELFF
TRBD2	TRBV4-1	TRBJ2-1	-	TGCGCCAGCAGCCGGACTAGCGGCAATGAGCAGTTCTTC	CASSRTSGNEQFF
-	TRBV5-1	TRBJ2-1	once	TGCGCCAGCAGCTTTAACAGCAATGAGCAGTTCTTC	CASSFNSNEQFF
TRBD1	TRBV28	TRBJ2-4	-	TGTGCCAGCAGCTCCTCCGGACAGGGGGGAAACATTCAGTACTTC	CASSSSGQGGNIQYF
TRBD1	TRBV12-5	TRBJ2-5	-	TGTGCTAGTGGCACGGACAGGGGTGTAGGAGAGACCCAGTACTTC	CASGTDRGVGETQYF
TRBD2	TRBV7-8	TRBJ2-5	-	TGTGCCAGCAGCTTAGCGAAGCTAGCGGGAGGCAAAGAGACCCAGTACTTC	CASSLAKLAGGKETQYF
TRBD1	TRBV7-9	TRBJ2-2	-	TGTGCCAGCAGCCTGGCAGGGGGCGAGACCGGGGAGCTGTTTTTT	CASSLAGGETGELFF
-	TRBV11-2	TRBJ2-7	few	TGTGCCAGCAGCTATCTTATGGGGCTAATCTACGAGCAGTACTTC	CASSYLMGLIYEQYF